These T cell receptor beta chains were read from a single sample in a study of T cells in localized non-small cell lung cancer. Profiled with immunoSEQ multiplex PCR; TCRdb holds only in-frame clones, not every one. The table lists roughly 30,000 clones, about 90% of them singletons, with approximately 3.9% in the top ten. The sequenced sample was peripheral blood mononuclear cells, obtained before any cancer treatment. Receptors were obtained from a woman aged 35 to 75 with stage III lung adenocarcinoma. Each CDR3 is given with its conserved first and last residue. The D gene is left open where the match is weak. Only part of the rows carry a size: once, few, many, or a class if the clone is expanded.

size: .
J: TRBJ2-2
D: .
length: 16
V: TRBV13
CDR3: CASSQPGHLNTGELFF

size: once
J: TRBJ1-2
D: TRBD1
length: 14
V: TRBV30
CDR3: CAWSHDRGNYGYTF

size: .
J: TRBJ2-1
D: .
length: 15
V: TRBV5-4
CDR3: CASSFQVGLYNEQFF

size: .
J: TRBJ2-7
D: TRBD1
length: 15
V: TRBV19
CDR3: CASSISRGQPYEQYF

size: once
J: TRBJ2-2
D: .
length: 12
V: TRBV29-1
CDR3: CSVGSGTGELFF

size: .
J: TRBJ2-1
D: .
length: 15
V: TRBV2
CDR3: CASSEGLTSYNEQFF

size: .
J: TRBJ1-1
D: TRBD1
length: 13
V: TRBV18
CDR3: CASGGQDNTEAFF

size: once
J: TRBJ1-1
D: TRBD1
length: 15
V: TRBV27
CDR3: CASSLQGGSSTEAFF

size: .
J: TRBJ2-7
D: TRBD2
length: 15
V: TRBV6-6
CDR3: CASSLSGGSSYEQYF

size: .
J: TRBJ2-5
D: .
length: 13
V: TRBV11-2
CDR3: CASSLDRGETQYF

size: .
J: TRBJ1-2
D: .
length: 13
V: TRBV2
CDR3: CASSVRGDYGYTF

size: .
J: TRBJ2-2
D: .
length: 15
V: TRBV9
CDR3: CASSVGRANTGELFF

size: .
J: TRBJ2-2
D: TRBD1
length: 16
V: TRBV2
CDR3: CASRTDRGANTGELFF

size: .
J: TRBJ2-7
D: .
length: 13
V: TRBV7-9
CDR3: CAIPIQGNYEQYF

size: .
J: TRBJ2-1
D: TRBD1
length: 15
V: TRBV19
CDR3: CASSVRQGSYNEQFF

size: .
J: TRBJ1-1
D: .
length: 16
V: TRBV5-1
CDR3: CASSNDRSYTNTEAFF

size: .
J: TRBJ1-1
D: .
length: 13
V: TRBV2
CDR3: CASSERQNTEAFF

size: .
J: TRBJ2-5
D: .
length: 14
V: TRBV12-5
CDR3: CASGQGLPQETQYF

size: .
J: TRBJ2-7
D: .
length: 15
V: TRBV25-1
CDR3: CASSERSGLPYEQYF

size: once
J: TRBJ1-6
D: .
length: 20
V: TRBV4-1
CDR3: CASSHIPGIVFRVGNSPLHF

size: .
J: TRBJ1-2
D: .
length: 13
V: TRBV4-2
CDR3: CASSHLREFGYTF

size: .
J: TRBJ2-7
D: TRBD2
length: 17
V: TRBV4-2
CDR3: CASSQGRASGSLYEQYF

size: .
J: TRBJ2-2
D: TRBD2
length: 16
V: TRBV9
CDR3: CASSVPGGQDTGELFF

size: once
J: TRBJ1-5
D: TRBD1
length: 15
V: TRBV6-1
CDR3: CASSLTGGGNQPQHF

size: .
J: TRBJ2-1
D: TRBD1
length: 15
V: TRBV14
CDR3: CASSQRQGSGNEQFF

size: .
J: TRBJ2-2
D: TRBD2
length: 15
V: TRBV5-1
CDR3: CASSLALAWTGELFF

size: .
J: TRBJ1-2
D: TRBD1
length: 13
V: TRBV5-6
CDR3: CASSDTGGNGYTF

size: .
J: TRBJ1-3
D: .
length: 16
V: TRBV25-1
CDR3: CASSEFKTTSGNTIYF

size: .
J: TRBJ2-1
D: TRBD2
length: 15
V: TRBV18
CDR3: CASSSGLAVYNEQFF

size: .
J: TRBJ1-1
D: TRBD1
length: 18
V: TRBV13
CDR3: CASTSWEDRGRVDTEAFF

size: once
J: TRBJ2-3
D: TRBD2
length: 16
V: TRBV10-3
CDR3: CAISESTGLGTDTQYF

size: .
J: TRBJ2-5
D: .
length: 14
V: TRBV28
CDR3: CASRMGGARETQYF

size: .
J: TRBJ1-5
D: TRBD1
length: 16
V: TRBV5-1
CDR3: CASSPGGQGASQPQHF

size: .
J: TRBJ2-1
D: .
length: 15
V: TRBV5-4
CDR3: CASSLDPERDNEQFF

size: .
J: TRBJ1-2
D: .
length: 14
V: TRBV18
CDR3: CASSAEQAIYGYTF

size: .
J: TRBJ2-1
D: .
length: 17
V: TRBV9
CDR3: CASSANPTRSRNNEQFF

size: .
J: TRBJ2-2
D: .
length: 15
V: TRBV6-1
CDR3: CASSEEGGASGELFF

size: .
J: TRBJ1-2
D: .
length: 15
V: TRBV11-3
CDR3: CASSLGGTGNYGYTF

size: .
J: TRBJ2-7
D: .
length: 14
V: TRBV4-3
CDR3: CASSQAQGEYEQYF

size: .
J: TRBJ1-1
D: .
length: 15
V: TRBV27
CDR3: CASRRRQDMNTEAFF

size: .
J: TRBJ2-7
D: .
length: 15
V: TRBV11-3
CDR3: CASSSSSVPAYEQYF

size: .
J: TRBJ1-1
D: TRBD1
length: 13
V: TRBV6-5
CDR3: CASSTLRGTEAFF

size: .
J: TRBJ2-5
D: TRBD1
length: 15
V: TRBV4-1
CDR3: CASSPGRDREETQYF

size: .
J: TRBJ1-1
D: .
length: 13
V: TRBV10-3
CDR3: CATGGQGNTEAFF

size: .
J: TRBJ1-4
D: .
length: 14
V: TRBV5-4
CDR3: CASSSGGFREKLFF

size: .
J: TRBJ2-5
D: .
length: 14
V: TRBV2
CDR3: CASSPSWNQETQYF

size: .
J: TRBJ1-2
D: .
length: 13
V: TRBV30
CDR3: CAWSVLRGGGYTF

size: .
J: TRBJ1-3
D: .
length: 15
V: TRBV6-5
CDR3: CASGSRSSSGNTIYF

size: once
J: TRBJ2-5
D: TRBD2
length: 14
V: TRBV4-1
CDR3: CASSQGTRTETQYF

size: .
J: TRBJ1-1
D: .
length: 16
V: TRBV10-3
CDR3: CAISDRDRRPNTEAFF

size: .
J: TRBJ2-1
D: .
length: 12
V: TRBV5-4
CDR3: CASSGSRGRQFF

size: .
J: TRBJ1-2
D: .
length: 15
V: TRBV7-2
CDR3: CASSPRQGRNYGYTF

size: .
J: TRBJ2-1
D: TRBD2
length: 16
V: TRBV7-2
CDR3: CASSLASAGSYNEQFF

size: .
J: TRBJ1-5
D: .
length: 15
V: TRBV19
CDR3: CASSPRGEGGQPQHF

size: .
J: TRBJ1-1
D: .
length: 14
V: TRBV2
CDR3: CASSTQTGRAEAFF

size: once
J: TRBJ2-7
D: .
length: 16
V: TRBV6-1
CDR3: CASSEAGPGEGYEQYF

size: .
J: TRBJ2-3
D: .
length: 15
V: TRBV19
CDR3: CASSIRRGGTDTQYF

size: .
J: TRBJ2-3
D: TRBD2
length: 14
V: TRBV2
CDR3: CASRLTSGTDTQYF

size: .
J: TRBJ1-5
D: TRBD1
length: 18
V: TRBV7-8
CDR3: CASSRAGTGPALNQPQHF